This passage covers 19 T cell receptor beta chains from one sample sequenced in a study of shared clonotypes between healthy human individuals. This table comes from immunoSEQ multiplex PCR, and its TCRdb copy is limited to in-frame clones, with some not included. Of 2 million to 2.5 million clones listed, over 85% are singletons. The sample comprised naive CD4+ T cells from PBMCs. As to subset: CD45RA+ positively selected. These receptors all come from a man younger than 35 in good health. Some clones in this sample may be carry-over from other donors' samples.

This chain joins TRBV7-9 and TRBJ2-6; D is ambiguous. Looked up from germline, CDR1 is SEHNR and CDR2 is FQNEAQ (reference sequence). The CDR3 length is 15 residues. V gave up 5 bases and J gave up 4 bases, with 12 bases separating them. The CDR3 sequence: CASSHYSSGANVLTF. The DNA for the CDR3 is TGTGCCAGCAGCCATTACAGTTCCGGGGCCAACGTCCTGACTTTC.

This clone was seen a single time. V and J are TRBV5-1 and TRBJ2-5, with a tentative D call TRBD2 (6 bases). From germline, CDR1 is SGHRS and CDR2 YFSETQ. Trimming took off 4 bases at V and 5 bases at J, with 15 bases between the two ends. CDR3 size: 14 residues. The CDR3 loop is CASSLRLERETQYF. CDR3 nucleotide sequence: TGCGCCAGCAGCCTGCGACTAGAGAGGGAGACCCAGTACTTC.

This chain connects TRBV14 to TRBJ2-5; 10 bases line up with TRBD2. This CDR3 spans 18 amino acids. Germline V CDR1 and CDR2: SGHDN, FVKESK. The junction had 11 bases not matched to a gene; V was cut back by 2 bases and J by 2 bases. The CDR3 coding sequence is TGTGCCAGCAGCCAAAAAACCCCGGGACTAGCGTGGCAAGAGACCCAGTACTTC. Amino acids: CASSQKTPGLAWQETQYF.

V is TRBV7-6 and J is TRBJ2-1, with TRBD1 as a possible D gene (6 bases). The V and J ends lost 5 bases and 0 bases respectively, with 14 bases between them. Germline CDR1 reads SGHVS; CDR2 reads FNYEAQ. The CDR3 covers 16 residues. The CDR3 here is CASSLTGSSSYNEQFF. In DNA, the CDR3 is TGTGCCAGCAGCCTGACAGGATCAAGCTCCTACAATGAGCAGTTCTTC.

V and J are TRBV2 and TRBJ2-7; no definite D call. This CDR3 region has 13 residues. V was clipped by 6 bases and J by 2 bases, with 11 bases between them. CDR1 is SNHLY and CDR2 is FYNNEI in the germline V gene. The CDR3, as DNA: TGTGCCAGCAGAGTAAGGCAAACCTACGAGCAGTACTTC. It codes for CASRVRQTYEQYF.

About this clone itself: Additional DNA sequences in this sample encode the identical CDR3. The chain links TRBV7-3 to TRBJ2-1, with 9 bases that match TRBD2. The CDR3 contains 13 residues. CDR1 SGHTA and CDR2 FQGTGA come from the germline V gene. Unmatched junction bases numbered 2, after V lost 4 bases and J lost 7 bases. CDR3 sequence reads: CASSSLAGNEQFF. CDR3 nucleotides: TGTGCCAGCAGCTCCCTAGCGGGAAATGAGCAGTTCTTC.

This clone was recorded a few times. The genes are TRBV5-6 and TRBJ2-2; the D is unclear. Germline-derived CDR1 and CDR2 are SGHDT and YYEEEE. Trimming removed 1 base from V and 6 bases from J, with 16 bases in between. The CDR3 consists of 16 residues. The CDR3 DNA reads TGTGCCAGCAGCTTGTTAGGGCAGGATCACGCCGGGGAGCTGTTTTTT. Residues: CASSLLGQDHAGELFF.

A word on this clone: This sample includes further DNA sequences coding for the same CDR3. This chain joins TRBV28 and TRBJ1-5, with 7 nucleotides matching TRBD1. The junction had 6 bases not matched to a gene; V was cut back by 5 bases and J by 2 bases. The CDR3 runs 15 residues. Germline assignment: CDR1 MDHEN and CDR2 SYDVKM. For the CDR3, the DNA is TGTGCCAGCAGTCCAGAGACAGGGCGCAATCAGCCCCAGCATTTT. Translation gives CASSPETGRNQPQHF.

This rearrangement joins TRBV7-2 to TRBJ2-3, with D tentatively TRBD2 (6 bases). The V gene lost 6 bases and the J gene lost 9 bases, with 13 bases spanning the gap. Germline-derived CDR1 and CDR2 are SGHTA and FQGNSA. This CDR3 has 12 residues. CDR3 DNA: TGTGCCAGCAGAGGAGGGCCCTCCACGCAGTATTTT. Its translation is CASRGGPSTQYF.

This chain connects TRBV6-5 to TRBJ1-5; the D is unclear. The V gene's germline CDR1 is MNHEY and CDR2 SVGAGI. This CDR3 region has 16 residues. Trimming cost V 0 bases and J 4 bases, with 13 bases left between them. CDR3 coding DNA: TGTGCCAGCAGTTACTCGATGTTCGGTCAAAATCAGCCCCAGCATTTT. Its protein is CASSYSMFGQNQPQHF.

The chain is built from TRBV5-6 and TRBJ1-5; 7 bases align to TRBD1. Germline lookup yields CDR1 SGHDT and CDR2 YYEEEE. Losses at the gene ends were 1 base for V and 7 bases for J; bases not matched to a gene: 8. The CDR3 has 15 residues. The CDR3 DNA reads TGTGCCAGCAGCTTGACGGCGACAGGGTTGCAGCCCCAGCATTTT. Translation: CASSLTATGLQPQHF. The full variable domain, its missing parts supplied by reference TRBV5-6 and TRBJ1-5, is DAGVTQSPTHLIKTRGQQVTLRCSPKSGHDTVSWYQQALGQGPQFIFQYYEEEERQRGNFPDRFSGHQFPNYSSELNVNALLLGDSALYLCASSLTATGLQPQHFGDGTRLSIL.

V usage is TRBV5-5 and J usage is TRBJ2-1, with TRBD2 as a possible D gene (6 bases). Germline-derived CDR1 and CDR2 are SGHKS and YYEKEE (reference sequence). The CDR3 loop spans 14 amino acids. V lost 3 bases and J lost 0, with 7 bases in between. In nucleotides, the CDR3 is TGTGCCAGCAGCTCTAGCGCCTCCTACAATGAGCAGTTCTTC. It encodes CASSSSASYNEQFF.

The V gene is TRBV7-9, the J gene TRBJ2-3, with 11 bases matching TRBD2. J lost 4 bases, V lost 2 bases, and 8 bases had no gene match. Germline V lookup: CDR1 SEHNR, CDR2 FQNEAQ (reference sequence). CDR3 length equals 17 residues. CDR3 sequence (DNA): TGTGCCAGCAGCTTACTCGGGACTAGCGGCTTCGCAGATACGCAGTATTTT. Protein: CASSLLGTSGFADTQYF.

The genes are TRBV30 and TRBJ2-2; the D gene could be TRBD1 or TRBD2 (5 bases each). The germline gives CDR1 GTSNPN, CDR2 SVGIG (reference sequence). The CDR3 covers 13 residues. V lost 5 bases and J 6 bases, leaving 13 bases between the germline ends. The CDR3 DNA sequence: TGTGCCTGGCAGGGAGTTGTGGCCGGGGAGCTGTTTTTT. The encoded protein is CAWQGVVAGELFF.

The J gene is TRBJ1-4, the V gene TRBV7-9; 9 positions agree with TRBD1. Germline-derived CDR1 and CDR2 are SEHNR and FQNEAQ (reference sequence). J gave up 6 bases and V 6 bases, and 14 bases lay outside the gene matches. The CDR3 length is 17 residues. CDR3: CASSYTPGTGYYEKLFF. CDR3 bases: TGTGCCAGCAGTTATACTCCCGGGACAGGGTATTATGAAAAACTGTTTTTT.

As concerns this clone: The same CDR3 is also encoded by other DNA sequences in this sample. CDR3 DNA: TGTGCCAGCAGCTACGGTCCAACTGAAGCTTTCTTT. This codes for CASSYGPTEAFF. The V call is TRBV6-5, the J call TRBJ1-1; D ambiguous. The length of the CDR3 is 12 residues. From germline, CDR1 is MNHEY and CDR2 SVGAGI. V lost 6 bases, J lost 5 bases, and 10 bases lay in between.

This clone came up once. The chain links TRBV27 to TRBJ1-2; D gene uncertain. This CDR3 is 15 amino acids long. Germline V gene data show CDR1 as MNHEY and CDR2 as SMNVEV (reference sequence). Trimming shortened V by 3 bases and J by 4 bases, and 15 bases separated the two germline ends. This CDR3 is CASSFRRAPSYGYTF. In DNA form, the CDR3 reads TGTGCCAGCAGTTTCAGGAGAGCTCCGTCCTATGGCTACACCTTC.

The rearrangement links TRBV12-5 to TRBJ1-1, with D unresolved. Germline loops: CDR1 LGHNT, CDR2 FRNRAP. This CDR3 has 12 residues. The V end was cut by 6 bases, the J end by 7 bases, with 12 bases between. The CDR3 reads CASGPSYGEAFF. CDR3 nucleotide sequence: TGTGCTAGTGGCCCTAGTTACGGTGAAGCTTTCTTT. The full variable domain, completed using reference TRBV12-5 and TRBJ1-1, is DARVTQTPRHKVTEMGQEVTMRCQPILGHNTVFWYRQTMMQGLELLAYFRNRAPLDDSGMPKDRFSAEMPDATLATLKIQPSEPRDSAVYFCASGPSYGEAFFGQGTRLTVV.

Points on this clone: The same CDR3 is also encoded by other DNA sequences in this sample. DNA of the CDR3: TGTGCCAGCAGTTTAGGGACAGCCTATGGCTACACCTTC. Amino acid sequence: CASSLGTAYGYTF. This chain links TRBV28 with TRBJ1-2, with TRBD1 identical over 7 bases. Per germline, CDR1 MDHEN and CDR2 SYDVKM. V gave up 2 bases and J gave up 4 bases; unmatched junction bases: 1. The CDR3 sequence is 13 residues long.